This record looks at one T cell receptor (beta chain) sequence and its context. The sequenced fragment ends 3 residues before the CDR3 boundary, so the rest is inferred from the germline J gene. Recipients received nonmyeloablative bone marrow transplants from related graft donors, with transient mixed chimerism. The protocol was immunoSEQ multiplex PCR, while the TCRdb copy is restricted to in-frame clones and leaves out a portion. The table lists about 11,000 clones, with more than 25% in the top ten. This specimen comes from a study of Tregs in tolerant kidney transplant recipients. The CDR3 extends over 14 amino acids. Germline lookup yields CDR1 SNHLY and CDR2 FYNNEI. Trimming took off 2 bases at V and 3 bases at J, with 9 bases between the two ends.

The sequence derives from a human patient who received a combined kidney and bone marrow transplant. A subset of T cells may come from the graft donor. Here the sequenced sample was CD8+ T cells from blood (PBMCs), taken 24 months after the transplant. The chain has TRBV2 and TRBJ2-3; no clear D gene. The CDR3 here is CASSEHIRTDTQYF. The sequenced CDR3 bases are TGTGCCAGCAGTGAACATATCCGGACAGATACG.